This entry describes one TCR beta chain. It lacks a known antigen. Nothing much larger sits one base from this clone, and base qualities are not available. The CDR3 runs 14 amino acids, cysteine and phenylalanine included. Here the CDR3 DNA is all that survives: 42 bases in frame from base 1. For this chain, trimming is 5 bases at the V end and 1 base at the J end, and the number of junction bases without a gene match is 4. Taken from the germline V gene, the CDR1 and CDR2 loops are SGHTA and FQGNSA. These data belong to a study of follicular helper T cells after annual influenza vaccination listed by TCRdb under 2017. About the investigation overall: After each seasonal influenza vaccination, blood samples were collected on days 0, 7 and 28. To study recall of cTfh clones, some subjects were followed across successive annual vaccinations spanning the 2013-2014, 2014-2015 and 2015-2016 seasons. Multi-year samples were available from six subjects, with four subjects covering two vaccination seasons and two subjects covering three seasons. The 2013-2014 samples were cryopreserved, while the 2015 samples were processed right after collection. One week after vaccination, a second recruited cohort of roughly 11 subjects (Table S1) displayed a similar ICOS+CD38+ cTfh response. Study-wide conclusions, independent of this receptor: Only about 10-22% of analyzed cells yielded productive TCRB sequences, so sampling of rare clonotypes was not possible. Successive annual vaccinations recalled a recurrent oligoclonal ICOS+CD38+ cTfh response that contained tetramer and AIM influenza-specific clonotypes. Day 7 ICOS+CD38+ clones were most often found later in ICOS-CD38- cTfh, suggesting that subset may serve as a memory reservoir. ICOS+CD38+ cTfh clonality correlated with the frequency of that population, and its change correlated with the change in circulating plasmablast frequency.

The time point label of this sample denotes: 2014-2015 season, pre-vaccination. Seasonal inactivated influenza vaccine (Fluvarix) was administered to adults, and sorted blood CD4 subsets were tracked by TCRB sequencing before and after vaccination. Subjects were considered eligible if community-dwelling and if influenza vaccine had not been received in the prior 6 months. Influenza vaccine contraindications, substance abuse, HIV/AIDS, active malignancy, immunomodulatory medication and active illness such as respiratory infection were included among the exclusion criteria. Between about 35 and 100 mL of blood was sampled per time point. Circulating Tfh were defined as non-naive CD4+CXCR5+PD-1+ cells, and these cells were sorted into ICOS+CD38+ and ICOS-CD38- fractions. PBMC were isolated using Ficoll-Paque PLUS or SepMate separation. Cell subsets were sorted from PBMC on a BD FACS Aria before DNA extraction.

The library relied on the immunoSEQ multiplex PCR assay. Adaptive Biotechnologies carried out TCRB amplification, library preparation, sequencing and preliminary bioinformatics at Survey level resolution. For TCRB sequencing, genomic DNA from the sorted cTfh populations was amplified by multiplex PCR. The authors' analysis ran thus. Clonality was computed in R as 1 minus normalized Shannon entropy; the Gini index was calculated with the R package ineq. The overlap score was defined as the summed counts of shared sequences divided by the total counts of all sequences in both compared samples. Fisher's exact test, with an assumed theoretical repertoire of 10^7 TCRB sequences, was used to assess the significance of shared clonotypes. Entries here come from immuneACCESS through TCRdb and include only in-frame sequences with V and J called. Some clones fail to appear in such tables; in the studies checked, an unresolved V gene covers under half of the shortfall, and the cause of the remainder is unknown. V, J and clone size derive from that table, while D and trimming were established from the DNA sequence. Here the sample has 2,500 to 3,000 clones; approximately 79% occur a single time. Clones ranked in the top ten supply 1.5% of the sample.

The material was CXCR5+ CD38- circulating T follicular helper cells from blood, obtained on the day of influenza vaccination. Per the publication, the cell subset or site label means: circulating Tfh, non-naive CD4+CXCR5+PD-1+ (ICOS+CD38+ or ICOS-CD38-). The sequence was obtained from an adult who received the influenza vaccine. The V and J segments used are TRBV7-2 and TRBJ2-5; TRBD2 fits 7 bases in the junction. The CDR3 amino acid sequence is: CASSLGLRQETQYF. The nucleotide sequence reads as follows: TGTGCCAGCAGCCTGGGACTACGCCAAGAGACCCAGTACTTC.